This T cell receptor (beta chain) emerged from a study of neurological immune-mediated disorders (dated by TCRdb to between 2018 and 2021). Study-wide context: Peripheral blood TCR-beta repertoires from patients with HTLV-I-associated myelopathy (HAM/TSP), patients with multiple sclerosis, and healthy controls were compared in the study using UMI-based sequencing. Alongside PBMC samples, the set of approximately 100 TCR-beta libraries contained longitudinal samples, technical triplicates, and paired CD4+ and CD8+ T-cell subsets that had been sorted. The cohort was made up of approximately 71 subjects, consisting of around 14 HAM/TSP patients, some 34 multiple sclerosis patients and around 20 healthy controls. Beyond this particular receptor, the publication reports: Across subjects, expanded clones never shared an identical CDR3 amino acid sequence, which suggests that the TCR-beta repertoires in every group were private. The highest TCR clonal expansion was observed in HAM/TSP patients, whereas the lowest was observed in MS patients, even when compared with healthy controls.

The germline V gene yields SGHTA for CDR1 and FQGNSA for CDR2. The CDR3 covers 14 residues, taking in both the cysteine and the phenylalanine. Left in the record is the CDR3 DNA by itself, 42 bases read in frame from the first base. The junction carries 12 bases between V and J, which are trimmed by 3 bases and 5 bases respectively. This clonotype has just a few counts. Its antigen is not yet known. No much larger clonotype is one base removed from it; base qualities were not supplied. cDNA was synthesized by template-switch 5'RACE using a primer with a 10-nucleotide random unique molecular identifier that tagged each TCR transcript. Every sequencing run covered 15-18 subjects and yielded more than 170 million TCR-beta sequences. The RNeasy kit was used for extraction of total RNA. Using the KAPA Real-time Library Amplification kit, TCR-beta VDJ regions were amplified with primers for the TCR constant region and the 5'RACE anchor. Sample indexes and Illumina adaptors were added in a first PCR, and a second PCR then increased library yield. The roughly 650 bp TCR product was size-selected on a 2% E-gel SizeSelection system after Ampure bead purification. Before pooling, libraries had their quality checked on a Bioanalyzer, their concentration measured with Qubit, and their quantity determined with the Kapa Library Quantification kit. An Illumina HiSeq 2500 was used to sequence the libraries paired-end at 2 x 150 bp. To increase sequence diversity, roughly 23-30% phiX was spiked into each library pool. The paper's processing steps were these. The UMI-based MiGEC pipeline processed quality-filtered reads and removed over 75% of raw TCR sequences during error correction. VDJ genes were aligned to IMGT germline references, and clonotypes were defined by unique CDR3 amino acid sequence plus V-J genes. Clonal expansion, Shannon diversity, and CDR3 relatedness (CalcPairwiseDistances, ClusterSamples) were evaluated with VDJtools, and phylogenetic trees were built with CLCbio workbench. Clones with at least 8 unique UMIs were defined as expanded, with this threshold being based on coefficient-of-variation modelling across technical triplicates. TCRdb reprocessed the public reads (quality trimming at Q25 with fastp, clone calling with MiXCR) and kept in-frame beta chains. Records with the same CDR3 protein are collapsed into one entry carrying the most frequent genes and DNA. V and J calls and clone size were set by TCRdb, not the authors. The sample data list fewer than 20,000 distinct CDR3 sequences, and roughly 29% of these were observed just once. Together, the top ten hold roughly a third of the sample.

Libraries from unsorted PBMCs were made from 2 million PBMCs kept in RNAlater at -80 degrees C until RNA extraction. Peripheral blood underwent Ficoll-Hypaque density gradient centrifugation to isolate PBMCs, which were then cryopreserved in liquid nitrogen. The specimen sequenced was PBMCs. The TCR comes from a man aged 50 to 60 with HTLV-1-associated myelopathy (HAM/TSP). The V gene is TRBV7-2 and the J gene is TRBJ2-3; the D element might be TRBD1 or TRBD2, as each aligns at 5 bases. The nucleotides are TGTGCCAGCAGCTTCTTCGGGGCCCAAGATACGCAGTATTTT. This sequence encodes CASSFFGAQDTQYF.